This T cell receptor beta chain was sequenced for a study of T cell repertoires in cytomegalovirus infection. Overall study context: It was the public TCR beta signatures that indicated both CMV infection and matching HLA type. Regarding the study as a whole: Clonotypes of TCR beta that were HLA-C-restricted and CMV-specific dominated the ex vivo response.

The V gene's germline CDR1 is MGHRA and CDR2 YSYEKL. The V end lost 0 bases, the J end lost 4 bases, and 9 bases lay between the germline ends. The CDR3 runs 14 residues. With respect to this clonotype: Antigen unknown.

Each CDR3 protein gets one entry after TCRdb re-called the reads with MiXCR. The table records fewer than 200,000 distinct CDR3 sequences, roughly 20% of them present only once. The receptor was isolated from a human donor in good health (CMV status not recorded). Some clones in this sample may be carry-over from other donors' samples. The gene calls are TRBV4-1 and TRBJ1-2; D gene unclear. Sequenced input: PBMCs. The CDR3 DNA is TGCGCCAGCAGCCAAGAGTACCGCTCCTATGGCTACACCTTC. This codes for CASSQEYRSYGYTF.